These 15 T cell receptor beta chains were all obtained from the same sample, sequenced in a study of blood T cells in healthy people across ages. Together with a sample-barcoded 5' primer, a J-beta primer mix was included in a second PCR lasting about 7 to 11 cycles. In TCRdb, the 5' RACE reads were re-called with MiXCR into one record per CDR3 protein. The sample consists of roughly 1.4 million distinct CDR3 sequences, approximately 59% of them appearing once. The sample taken for sequencing was blood. These receptors were obtained from a man younger than 30 in good health.

The rearrangement joins TRBV12-3 or TRBV12-4 to TRBJ2-7, with TRBD1 as a possible D gene (5 bases). Trimming shortened V by 0 bases and J by 2 bases, and 11 bases separated the two germline ends. This CDR3 contains 15 residues. In DNA form, the CDR3 reads TGTGCCAGCAGTTTAGCTAGCAGGGTTCCCTACGAGCAGTACTTC. Its translation: CASSLASRVPYEQYF.

The chain couples TRBV4-2 to TRBJ2-7; a possible D gene is TRBD2 (5 bases). CDR1 is LGHNA and CDR2 is YNFKEQ in the germline V gene. Deletions cut 0 bases from V and 3 bases from J, with 21 bases between. This CDR3 contains 18 residues. DNA of the CDR3: TGTGCCAGCAGCCAAGAGGGTTCCAGAACGGGAAATGTCTACGAGCAGTACTTC. Its translation is CASSQEGSRTGNVYEQYF.

The chain uses TRBV29-1 and TRBJ2-1; no clear D. The CDR3 runs 12 residues. Germline assignment: CDR1 SQVTM and CDR2 ANQGSEA. V lost 0 bases and J lost 10, with 10 bases in between. The CDR3 bases are TGCAGCGTTGAAGATCTCCGAGGAGAGCAGTTCTTC. This translates into CSVEDLRGEQFF.

The V gene is TRBV5-1, the J gene TRBJ2-1; 7 nucleotides match TRBD1. V shed 0 bases, J shed 8 bases, and the junction held 8 bases outside the gene matches. There are 15 residues in the CDR3. Germline values: CDR1 SGHRS, CDR2 YFSETQ. Here the CDR3 reads CASSLASDRVDEQFF. The DNA for the CDR3 is TGCGCCAGCAGCTTGGCCAGCGACAGGGTGGATGAGCAGTTCTTC.

The J gene is TRBJ2-1, the V gene TRBV5-1; TRBD1 matches 10 bases. This CDR3 has 18 residues. J was trimmed by 3 bases and V by 0 bases; bases with no gene match: 9. Germline CDR1 and CDR2: SGHRS and YFSETQ. CDR3 residues: CASSLGDRGRGFYNEQFF. In nucleotides, the CDR3 is TGCGCCAGCAGCTTGGGGGACAGGGGTCGGGGGTTCTACAATGAGCAGTTCTTC.

The J gene is TRBJ2-1, the V gene TRBV12-3 or TRBV12-4; D is possibly TRBD2 (5 bases). This CDR3 has 14 amino acids. Trimming cost V 6 bases and J 6 bases, with 15 bases left between them. The CDR3 coding sequence is TGTGCCAGCAGAAAGGACTTCCGTGGCAATGAGCAGTTCTTC. Amino acid sequence: CASRKDFRGNEQFF.

With regard to this clonotype: One junction end does not reproduce the germline sequence, and a read error may be involved. J is TRBJ2-7 and V is TRBV4-1; TRBD2 matches at 7 bases. This CDR3 region has 15 residues. CDR1 is MGHRA and CDR2 is YSYEKL in the germline V gene. The CDR3 region is CASSQATSAAYEQYF. DNA for the CDR3: TGCGCCAGCAGCCAAGCAACTAGCGCCGCCTACGAGCAGTACTTT.

The sample holds a few counts of this clonotype. J is TRBJ2-3 and V is TRBV10-3, with 7 nucleotides matching TRBD2. The CDR3 loop spans 13 amino acids. The junction had 6 bases not matched to a gene; V was cut back by 8 bases and J by 4 bases. Per the germline V gene, CDR1 is ENHRY and CDR2 is SYGVKD. As DNA, the CDR3 is TGTGCCATCCGGGGAGGGCCATCAGATACGCAGTATTTT. It encodes CAIRGGPSDTQYF.

The sample holds a few counts of this clonotype. The V call is TRBV3-1, the J call TRBJ2-5; 10 nucleotides line up with TRBD2. The J call may be faulty, since TRBJ2-7 better matches the DNA end. Per the germline V gene, CDR1 is LGHDT and CDR2 is YNNKEL (reference sequence). This CDR3 is built from 16 residues. CDR3 nucleotide sequence: TGTGCCAGCAGCCTCCGTCGGCTAGCGGGGGTAGACGAGCAGTACTTC. It yields the protein CASSLRRLAGVDEQYF.

This sequence joins TRBV5-1 and TRBJ2-2; a weak D match, TRBD1 (5 bases). Trimming stripped 1 base from V and 0 bases from J, with 16 bases between. Looked up from germline, CDR1 is SGHRS and CDR2 is YFSETQ. CDR3 length: 18 residues. DNA of the CDR3: TGCGCCAGCAGCTTGCGTCAGGGCTCCGCAGCGAACACCGGGGAGCTGTTTTTT. It yields the protein CASSLRQGSAANTGELFF.

The chain employs TRBV12-3 or TRBV12-4 and TRBJ1-2; 12 nucleotides align to TRBD1. This CDR3 is built from 16 residues. Germline trimming cut 6 bases from V and 5 bases from J; bases unmatched to any gene: 10. The CDR3: CASSPGQGAVEYGYTF. CDR3 in DNA: TGTGCCAGCAGCCCGGGACAGGGGGCGGTAGAATATGGCTACACCTTC.

J is TRBJ1-6 and V is TRBV4-3; D gene ambiguous. The CDR3 has 13 residues. Trimming left V 1 base short and J 8 bases short, with 6 bases between. CDR1 LGHNA and CDR2 YSLEER come from the germline V gene. CDR3 nucleotides: TGCGCCAGCAGCCAAGGCGAATATTCACCCCTCCACTTT. It specifies CASSQGEYSPLHF.

The count of this clonotype is one. The rearrangement joins TRBV25-1 to TRBJ1-2; no firm D call. This CDR3 is 13 amino acids long. Germline V gene data show CDR1 as MGHDK and CDR2 as SYGVNS. The V end lost 2 bases, the J end lost 2 bases, and 6 bases lay between the germline ends. The CDR3 loop reads CASSELANYGYTF. The CDR3 DNA sequence: TGTGCCAGCAGTGAACTCGCAAACTATGGCTACACCTTC.

The rearrangement joins TRBV6-6 to TRBJ1-6; D possibly corresponds to TRBD1 (5 bases). Trimming cost V 2 bases and J 7 bases, with 12 bases left between them. CDR3 length: 15 amino acids. Per the germline V gene, CDR1 is MNHNY and CDR2 is SVGAGI (reference sequence). CDR3 in amino acids: CASSYAGVGNSPLHF. The CDR3 DNA reads TGTGCCAGCAGTTACGCGGGGGTGGGGAATTCACCCCTCCACTTT.

The rearrangement joins TRBV7-2 to TRBJ2-7, with D maybe TRBD2 (5 bases). The CDR3 spans 16 residues. CDR1 is SGHTA and CDR2 is FQGNSA in the germline V gene. V lost 2 bases and J 0 bases, leaving 14 bases between the germline ends. The CDR3 region is CASSLSVPEGSYEQYF. The CDR3 DNA reads TGTGCCAGCAGCTTATCGGTGCCCGAGGGCTCCTACGAGCAGTACTTC.